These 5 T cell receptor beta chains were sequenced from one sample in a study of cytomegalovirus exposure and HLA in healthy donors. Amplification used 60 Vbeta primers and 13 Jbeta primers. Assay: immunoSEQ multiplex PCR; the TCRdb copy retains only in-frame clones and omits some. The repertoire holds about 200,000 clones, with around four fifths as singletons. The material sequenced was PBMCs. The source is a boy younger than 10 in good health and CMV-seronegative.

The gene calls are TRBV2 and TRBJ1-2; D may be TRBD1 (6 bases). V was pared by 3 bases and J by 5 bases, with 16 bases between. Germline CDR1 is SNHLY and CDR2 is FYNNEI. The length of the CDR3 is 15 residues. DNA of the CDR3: TGTGCCAGCAGTGACGTCGGGGGGCTTATTTATGGCTACACCTTC. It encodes CASSDVGGLIYGYTF. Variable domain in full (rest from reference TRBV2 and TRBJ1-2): EPEVTQTPSHQVTQMGQEVILRCVPISNHLYFYWYRQILGQKVEFLVSFYNNEISEKSEIFDDQFSVERPDGSNFTLKIRSTKLEDSAMYFCASSDVGGLIYGYTFGSGTRLTVV.

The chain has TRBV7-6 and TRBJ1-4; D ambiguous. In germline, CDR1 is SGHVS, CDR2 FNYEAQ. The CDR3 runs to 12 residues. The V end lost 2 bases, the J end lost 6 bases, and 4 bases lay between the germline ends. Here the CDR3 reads CASSLPYEKLFF. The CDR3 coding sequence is TGTGCCAGCAGCTTACCTTATGAAAAACTGTTTTTT.

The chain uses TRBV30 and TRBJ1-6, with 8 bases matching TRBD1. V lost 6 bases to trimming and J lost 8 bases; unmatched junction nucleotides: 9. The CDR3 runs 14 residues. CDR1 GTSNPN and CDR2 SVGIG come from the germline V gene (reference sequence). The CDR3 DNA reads TGTGCCTGTTCGGGACAGGCCGGGTATTCACCCCTCCACTTT. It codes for CACSGQAGYSPLHF.

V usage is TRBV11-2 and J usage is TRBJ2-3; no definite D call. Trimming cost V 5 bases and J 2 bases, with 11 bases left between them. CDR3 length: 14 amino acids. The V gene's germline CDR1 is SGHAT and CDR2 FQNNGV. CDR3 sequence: CASSDSSPTDTQYF. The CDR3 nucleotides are TGTGCCAGCAGCGATAGCAGCCCCACAGATACGCAGTATTTT.

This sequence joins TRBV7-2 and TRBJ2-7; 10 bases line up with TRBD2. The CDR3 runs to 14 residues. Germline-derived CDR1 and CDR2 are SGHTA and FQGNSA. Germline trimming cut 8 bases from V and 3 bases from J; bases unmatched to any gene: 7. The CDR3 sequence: CASGWASGSYEQYF. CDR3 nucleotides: TGTGCCAGCGGATGGGCTAGCGGGAGCTACGAGCAGTACTTC.